Following are 23 T cell receptor beta chains from one sample sequenced in a study of T cell responses to AZD1222 COVID-19 vaccine. This table comes from immunoSEQ multiplex PCR, and its TCRdb copy is limited to in-frame clones, with some not included. The sample lists approximately 150,000 clones, around 92% occurring once. The sample here was peripheral blood, taken on day 0 of AZD1222 vaccination. The receptors originated from an adult in good health.

The gene calls are TRBV15 and TRBJ1-2; a weak D match, TRBD1 (5 bases). Per germline, CDR1 LNHNV and CDR2 YYDKDF (reference sequence). V was shortened by 6 bases and J by 0 bases, with 14 bases between the two germline ends. The CDR3 is 15 residues long. The CDR3 DNA is TGTGCCACCAGTTTTCCGACAGTTTCTAACTATGGCTACACCTTC. Its protein product is CATSFPTVSNYGYTF.

This clone was recorded only once. J is TRBJ2-2 and V is TRBV28; D is unclear. With 10 bases removed from V and 6 bases from J, the gap between germline ends came to 9 bases. CDR3 size: 11 residues. Germline CDR1 reads MDHEN; CDR2 reads SYDVKM. CDR3 sequence reads: CAIQGAGELFF. The CDR3 DNA follows: TGTGCCATACAAGGAGCCGGGGAGCTGTTTTTT.

The V and J genes are TRBV5-3 and TRBJ2-7; D remains ambiguous. TRBV5-3 is an open reading frame whose function is uncertain. The CDR3 length is 11 residues. V was clipped by 3 bases and J by 3 bases, with 4 bases between them. This CDR3 reads CARSSNYEQYF. The CDR3 bases are TGTGCCAGAAGCTCCAACTACGAGCAGTACTTC.

V gene TRBV5-1 combines with J gene TRBJ1-2; TRBD1 matches 7 bases. The germline gives CDR1 SGHRS, CDR2 YFSETQ. V was clipped by 4 bases and J by 8 bases; unmatched bases: 8. The CDR3 length is 13 residues. The CDR3 is CASSPGQQYGYTF. The DNA of the CDR3 is TGCGCCAGCAGCCCGGGACAGCAGTACGGCTACACCTTC.

This clone was observed a few times. The J gene is TRBJ1-1, the V gene TRBV29-1, with D maybe TRBD1 (6 bases). CDR1 SQVTM and CDR2 ANQGSEA come from the germline V gene. This CDR3 is 14 amino acids long. V was shortened by 5 bases and J by 3 bases, with 16 bases between the two germline ends. This CDR3 reads CSVRVNRGDTEAFF. The CDR3 nucleotides are TGCAGCGTTAGGGTCAATAGGGGGGACACTGAAGCTTTCTTT.

The chain couples TRBV2 to TRBJ2-7; TRBD2 aligns across 14 bases. The CDR3 contains 17 residues. The V gene end was trimmed by 7 bases and the J gene end by 2 bases; junction bases not matched to a gene: 10. The germline gives CDR1 SNHLY, CDR2 FYNNEI. The CDR3 region has the DNA TGTGCCAGCATCCCAGGGACTAGCGGGAGTGGGGCCTACGAGCAGTACTTC. This codes for CASIPGTSGSGAYEQYF.

This chain uses TRBV27 with TRBJ2-7; D gene unclear. Deletions cut 1 base from V and 2 bases from J, with 21 bases between. CDR3 length: 18 residues. CDR1 MNHEY and CDR2 SMNVEV come from the germline V gene (reference sequence). The CDR3, as DNA: TGTGCCAGCAGTTTATTCTCTCAAAGCTCGACGAAACCCTACGAGCAGTACTTC. Protein: CASSLFSQSSTKPYEQYF.

The V call is TRBV27, the J call TRBJ2-1; 13 bases match TRBD2. This CDR3 is 16 amino acids long. J gave up 5 bases and V 4 bases, and 5 bases lay outside the gene matches. Germline values: CDR1 MNHEY, CDR2 SMNVEV (reference sequence). Here the CDR3 reads CASSSHGLAGDNEQFF. The CDR3 DNA reads as TGTGCCAGCAGTTCTCATGGACTAGCGGGAGACAATGAGCAGTTCTTC.

The rearrangement joins TRBV19 to TRBJ1-2, with D hard to call. The CDR3 covers 14 residues. The germline gives CDR1 LNHDA, CDR2 SQIVND (reference sequence). The V end was cut by 3 bases, the J end by 3 bases, with 11 bases between. Here the CDR3 reads CASSIGVGDYGYTF. The CDR3 nucleotides are TGTGCCAGTAGTATTGGGGTCGGGGACTATGGCTACACCTTC. The full variable domain, its missing parts supplied by reference TRBV19 and TRBJ1-2, is DGGITQSPKYLFRKEGQNVTLSCEQNLNHDAMYWYRQDPGQGLRLIYYSQIVNDFQKGDIAEGYSVSREKKESFPLTVTSAQKNPTAFYLCASSIGVGDYGYTFGSGTRLTVV.

This chain connects TRBV28 to TRBJ1-4; D uncertain. V lost 5 bases and J lost 0, with 16 bases in between. CDR1 and CDR2 from the germline V gene are MDHEN and SYDVKM. The CDR3 extends over 17 amino acids. CDR3 sequence (DNA): TGTGCCAGCAGTCCCCTCGTCTGGGCCACAACTAATGAAAAACTGTTTTTT. Translating gives CASSPLVWATTNEKLFF.

The rearrangement links TRBV4-3 to TRBJ1-2, with 12 bases aligning to TRBD1. J lost 5 bases, V lost 0 bases, and 7 bases had no gene match. Germline values: CDR1 LGHNA, CDR2 YSLEER. The CDR3 consists of 17 residues. CDR3: CASSQDHGDRGHYGYTF. The CDR3 nucleotides are TGCGCCAGCAGCCAAGATCACGGGGACAGGGGGCATTATGGCTACACCTTC.

The chain combines TRBV6-5 with TRBJ1-6; weak D call: TRBD1 (5 bases). The CDR3 covers 15 residues. Trimming stripped 6 bases from V and 15 bases from J, with 24 bases between. The germline V gene encodes CDR1 MNHEY and CDR2 SVGAGI. DNA of the CDR3: TGTGCCAGCAGCCCCGTTCGGGGCTTCACTGGTGACCTCCACTTT. Amino acid sequence: CASSPVRGFTGDLHF.

The chain uses TRBV29-1 and TRBJ1-5, with 8 positions matching TRBD1. The CDR3 is made up of 14 amino acids. Germline CDR1 and CDR2: SQVTM and ANQGSEA. V lost 4 bases and J lost 4; bases outside the gene matches: 6. CDR3 loop: CSVVQGAGNQPQHF. CDR3 sequence (DNA): TGCAGCGTTGTTCAGGGGGCAGGGAATCAGCCCCAGCATTTT.

This sequence joins TRBV29-1 and TRBJ1-2; 7 bases fit TRBD1. The V gene end was trimmed by 6 bases and the J gene end by 2 bases; junction bases not matched to a gene: 0. This CDR3 comprises 11 residues. CDR1 is SQVTM and CDR2 is ANQGSEA in the germline V gene. The CDR3 DNA follows: TGCAGCGTGACAGGGAACTATGGCTACACCTTC. This gives the protein CSVTGNYGYTF.

The chain recombines TRBV18 with TRBJ1-1; 8 bases are shared with TRBD1. Trimming cost V 2 bases and J 6 bases; bases outside gene matches: 11. This CDR3 has 16 amino acids. The germline V gene has CDR1 KGHSH and CDR2 LQKENI. The CDR3 nucleotides read TGTGCCAGCTCACCATTGGAGGACAGGGAAAGTCCTGAAGCTTTCTTT. It codes for CASSPLEDRESPEAFF.

The chain carries TRBV19 and TRBJ2-7; D remains ambiguous. Trimming stripped 9 bases from V and 4 bases from J, with 10 bases between. The germline V gene encodes CDR1 LNHDA and CDR2 SQIVND (reference sequence). The CDR3 extends over 11 amino acids. The CDR3 region is CASAKGYEQYF. CDR3 coding DNA: TGTGCCAGCGCCAAAGGGTACGAGCAGTACTTC.

This clone was picked up one time. The V and J genes are TRBV6-1 and TRBJ1-1; no reliable D call. Trimming left V 2 bases short and J 1 base short, with 8 bases between. CDR1 MNHNS and CDR2 SASEGT come from the germline V gene. The length of the CDR3 is 14 residues. The CDR3 spells CASSESPGNTEAFF. CDR3 nucleotide sequence: TGTGCCAGCAGTGAAAGTCCAGGGAACACTGAAGCTTTCTTT.

This clone was observed at least ten times. The V and J genes are TRBV6-4 and TRBJ2-3; unclear D gene. V was shortened by 5 bases and J by 0 bases, with 6 bases between the two germline ends. The CDR3 spans 13 residues. CDR1 is MRHNA, CDR2 SNTAGT, per germline. The chain's CDR3 is CASSKTSTDTQYF. CDR3 nucleotide sequence: TGTGCCAGCAGTAAAACTAGCACAGATACGCAGTATTTT.

V usage is TRBV7-9 and J usage is TRBJ1-3; a possible D gene is TRBD1 (5 bases). CDR1 and CDR2 from the germline V gene are SEHNR and FQNEAQ (reference sequence). The CDR3 has 14 residues. Trimming cost V 6 bases and J 0 bases, with 9 bases left between them. Written as DNA, the CDR3 is TGTGCCAGCAGTCATGACAGCTCTGGAAACACCATATATTTT. Translating gives CASSHDSSGNTIYF.

This chain connects TRBV5-1 to TRBJ1-3, with D perhaps TRBD1 (6 bases). The CDR3 contains 18 residues. V was pared by 0 bases and J by 2 bases, with 18 bases between. In germline, CDR1 is SGHRS, CDR2 YFSETQ. CDR3 in DNA: TGCGCCAGCAGCTTGGATTCCCGAGGGGGGGCGACTGGAAACACCATATATTTT. This gives the protein CASSLDSRGGATGNTIYF.

The V and J genes are TRBV12-3 or TRBV12-4 and TRBJ2-1; D uncertain. The ends were cut back, 5 bases at V and 5 bases at J, with 4 bases in the middle. The CDR3 consists of 11 residues. The CDR3 protein is CASSRDNEQFF. The CDR3 DNA is TGTGCCAGCAGTCGGGACAATGAGCAGTTCTTC.

The CDR3, as DNA: TGCAGCGCTCCGGGACAGGGACACGAGCAGTACTTC. Protein sequence: CSAPGQGHEQYF. The chain joins TRBV29-1 to TRBJ2-7; 9 bases align to TRBD1. CDR3 size: 12 residues. CDR1 is SQVTM, CDR2 ANQGSEA, per germline. J lost 5 bases, V lost 7 bases, and 6 bases had no gene match.

The gene calls are TRBV3-1 (or the pseudogene TRBV3-2) and TRBJ1-5; no firm D call. This CDR3 region has 13 residues. Germline CDR1 LGHDT, CDR2 YNNKEL (reference sequence). The V end lost 1 base, the J end lost 7 bases, and 8 bases lay between the germline ends. The CDR3 here is CASSQARTQPQHF. The CDR3, as DNA: TGTGCCAGCAGCCAAGCAAGAACCCAGCCCCAGCATTTT.